A single sample gave rise to the 22 T cell receptor beta chains below, sequenced in a study of OX40 agonist ivuxolimab in advanced cancers. Generated by immunoSEQ multiplex PCR, the TCRdb table keeps only in-frame clones and is missing some. The sample holds more than 55,000 clones, about four fifths seen once. The sample here was CD4+ or CD8+ T cells sorted from blood, taken in a trial of the OX40 agonist ivuxolimab. These receptors all come from an adult with an advanced solid tumor such as melanoma, head and neck, liver or kidney cancer.

This clone was detected only a few times. This chain joins TRBV19 and TRBJ2-7; TRBD1 agrees at 8 bases. The CDR3 spans 14 residues. In germline, CDR1 is LNHDA, CDR2 SQIVND (reference sequence). V lost 5 bases to trimming and J lost 2 bases; unmatched junction nucleotides: 5. The DNA of the CDR3 is TGTGCCAGTAGTTTAGGACAGGGACCCTACGAGCAGTACTTC. It translates to CASSLGQGPYEQYF.

The chain joins TRBV7-3 to TRBJ2-2; TRBD2 might be the D (6 bases). Trimming pared 5 bases from V and 0 bases from J, leaving 10 bases between. This CDR3 spans 15 amino acids. Germline CDR1 SGHTA, CDR2 FQGTGA. The chain's CDR3 is CASSPGSANTGELFF. CDR3 nucleotides: TGTGCCAGCAGCCCCGGGAGCGCGAACACCGGGGAGCTGTTTTTT.

This clone occurred a few times. The chain carries TRBV19 and TRBJ1-5, with TRBD1 as a possible D gene (6 bases). The length of the CDR3 is 14 residues. Germline V gene lookup returns CDR1 LNHDA and CDR2 SQIVND (reference sequence). V lost 6 bases, J lost 6 bases, and 15 bases lay in between. CDR3 loop: CASSRQDAGQPQHF. Here the CDR3 DNA reads TGTGCCAGTAGCAGACAGGACGCAGGTCAGCCCCAGCATTTT.

The table lists this clone with a few counts. V is TRBV9 and J is TRBJ1-2, with D uncertain. The CDR3 runs 16 residues. Germline V gene lookup returns CDR1 SGDLS and CDR2 YYNGEE. Trimming shortened V by 0 bases and J by 4 bases, and 16 bases separated the two germline ends. In DNA, the CDR3 is TGTGCCAGCAGCGTAGAAGGCAAGCCAGGCATCTATGGCTACACCTTC. It yields the protein CASSVEGKPGIYGYTF.

The chain uses TRBV5-8 and TRBJ2-1, with 7 bases aligning to TRBD2. The CDR3 length is 15 residues. The junction had 8 bases not matched to a gene; V was cut back by 0 bases and J by 8 bases. From germline, CDR1 is SGHTS and CDR2 YDEGEE. In DNA, the CDR3 is TGTGCCAGCAGCTTGGTAGTTGCGGGAGCGGATGAGCAGTTCTTC. Its translation is CASSLVVAGADEQFF.

The chain employs TRBV7-9 and TRBJ2-7, with D possibly TRBD1 on 5 matching bases. V lost 6 bases and J 4 bases, leaving 19 bases between the germline ends. Germline V gene lookup returns CDR1 SEHNR and CDR2 FQNEAQ (reference sequence). The CDR3 covers 15 residues. The CDR3 region has the DNA TGTGCCAGCAGTTTGGACACGACAAGCCTTTACGAGCAGTACTTC. It encodes CASSLDTTSLYEQYF.

The chain has TRBV6-6 and TRBJ1-3; weak D call: TRBD1 (6 bases). Trimming removed 5 bases at V and 0 bases at J, with 14 bases between. Germline CDR1 MNHNY, CDR2 SVGAGI (reference sequence). The CDR3 has 16 residues. The CDR3: CASSKQTGLSGNTIYF. The CDR3 coding sequence is TGTGCCAGCAGTAAACAGACAGGACTCTCTGGAAACACCATATATTTT.

J is TRBJ1-4 and V is TRBV28; a weak D match, TRBD1 (5 bases). V lost 5 bases and J lost 4, with 17 bases in between. Germline V gives CDR1 MDHEN, CDR2 SYDVKM. The CDR3 is 16 residues long. The CDR3 DNA reads TGTGCCAGCAGTCCCCGGGGGAGTTCGGGTAATGAAAAACTGTTTTTT. Its translation: CASSPRGSSGNEKLFF.

The V gene is TRBV7-9, the J gene TRBJ2-7; no definite D call. CDR1 is SEHNR, CDR2 FQNEAQ, per germline (reference sequence). The V gene lost 3 bases and the J gene lost 0 bases, with 12 bases spanning the gap. The CDR3 has 15 amino acids. The CDR3 region has the DNA TGTGCCAGCAGCTTTGGATGGTCTAACTCCTACGAGCAGTACTTC. Translated, it gives CASSFGWSNSYEQYF.

The chain joins TRBV4-3 to TRBJ1-6; no reliable D call. CDR1 and CDR2 (germline): LGHNA, YSLEER. The ends were cut back, 0 bases at V and 8 bases at J, with 11 bases in the middle. The CDR3 is made up of 15 amino acids. CDR3 DNA: TGCGCCAGCAGCCAAGATAGTCCCGGGGATTCACCCCTCCACTTT. It is translated as CASSQDSPGDSPLHF.

V gene TRBV7-9 combines with J gene TRBJ2-1; no reliable D call. The CDR3 is made up of 11 amino acids. Trimming removed 1 base from V and 8 bases from J, with 3 bases in between. Germline values: CDR1 SEHNR, CDR2 FQNEAQ (reference sequence). DNA of the CDR3: TGTGCCAGCAGCTTAGGTCATGAGCAGTTCTTC. It specifies CASSLGHEQFF.

This clone was found a few times. The chain links TRBV6-7 to TRBJ1-5, with 8 nucleotides matching TRBD1. TRBV6-7 is filed as an ORF, its function uncertain. With V trimmed by 6 bases and J by 8 bases, 9 bases remained unmatched. The CDR3 consists of 14 residues. The CDR3 nucleotides are TGTGCCAGCAGCCCCGACAGGGGTATAAAGCCCCAGCATTTT. Translation: CASSPDRGIKPQHF.

The chain has TRBV6-5 and TRBJ2-7; the match to TRBD2 covers 9 bases. Looked up from germline, CDR1 is MNHEY and CDR2 is SVGAGI. V dropped 5 bases and J dropped 1; count of bases not matched to a gene: 6. The CDR3 runs to 15 residues. The CDR3 DNA sequence: TGTGCCAGCAGTACTGCGGGGGGGAAGTCCTACGAGCAGTACTTC. Translation: CASSTAGGKSYEQYF.

This clone came up a few times. The V and J genes are TRBV27 and TRBJ1-2; D gene unclear. The germline V gene encodes CDR1 MNHEY and CDR2 SMNVEV (reference sequence). The CDR3 runs to 11 residues. V was pared by 4 bases and J by 8 bases, with 8 bases between. The CDR3 here is CASSYQWGYTF. DNA of the CDR3: TGTGCCAGCAGTTACCAGTGGGGCTACACCTTC.

The V gene is TRBV5-1, the J gene TRBJ2-5; 9 bases line up with TRBD1. Germline V gives CDR1 SGHRS, CDR2 YFSETQ. V lost 4 bases and J lost 2; bases outside the gene matches: 6. This CDR3 has 15 residues. CDR3 in amino acids: CASSVTGGGQETQYF. The CDR3 DNA reads as TGCGCCAGCAGCGTAACAGGGGGCGGACAAGAGACCCAGTACTTC.

This clone was detected a few times. In DNA, the CDR3 is TGTGCCTCGGGACAGGTCAATGAGCAGTTCTTC. It specifies CASGQVNEQFF. The V and J genes are TRBV11-2 and TRBJ2-1; 8 bases fit TRBD1. The CDR3 consists of 11 residues. V lost 11 bases and J lost 6; bases outside the gene matches: 3. Germline loops: CDR1 SGHAT, CDR2 FQNNGV.

V and J are TRBV7-2 and TRBJ2-1; 10 bases match TRBD2. The CDR3 spans 16 residues. Germline-derived CDR1 and CDR2 are SGHTA and FQGNSA. V was pared by 5 bases and J by 1 base, with 5 bases of the junction left unmatched. This CDR3 reads CASSPPSGRSYNEQFF. As DNA, the CDR3 is TGTGCCAGCAGCCCGCCTAGCGGGAGATCCTACAATGAGCAGTTCTTC.

The gene calls are TRBV5-1 and TRBJ2-7, with a weak D call TRBD1 (8 bases). V lost 3 bases, J lost 5 bases, and 15 bases lay in between. CDR3 length: 14 amino acids. Germline V gene data show CDR1 as SGHRS and CDR2 as YFSETQ. This chain's CDR3 is CASSSRTGRDEQYF. DNA of the CDR3: TGCGCCAGCAGCTCTCGGACAGGGAGGGACGAGCAGTACTTC. The full variable domain, completed using reference TRBV5-1 and TRBJ2-7, is KAGVTQTPRYLIKTRGQQVTLSCSPISGHRSVSWYQQTPGQGLQFLFEYFSETQRNKGNFPGRFSGRQFSNSRSEMNVSTLELGDSALYLCASSSRTGRDEQYFGPGTRLTVT.

This chain links TRBV7-2 with TRBJ1-3, with 7 bases identical to TRBD1. With V trimmed by 7 bases and J by 4 bases, 4 bases remained unmatched. The CDR3 length is 13 residues. The V gene's germline CDR1 is SGHTA and CDR2 FQGNSA. The CDR3 DNA reads as TGTGCCAGCACCCGGACAGGCGGAAACACCATATATTTT. It specifies CASTRTGGNTIYF.

This clone has just one count. The chain couples TRBV4-2 to TRBJ1-2; possibly TRBD1 for D (5 bases). Trimming cost V 4 bases and J 2 bases, with 8 bases left between them. The length of the CDR3 is 13 residues. Germline CDR1 LGHNA, CDR2 YNFKEQ. CDR3 residues: CASSPDKNYGYTF. The DNA of the CDR3 is TGTGCCAGCAGCCCGGACAAGAACTATGGCTACACCTTC.

The V and J genes are TRBV15 and TRBJ2-7; 7 positions match TRBD2. This CDR3 is 12 amino acids long. Unmatched junction bases numbered 4, after V lost 5 bases and J lost 6 bases. Per the germline V gene, CDR1 is LNHNV and CDR2 is YYDKDF (reference sequence). The CDR3 DNA is TGTGCCACCAGCTGGGGGGGAGGCGAGCAGTACTTC. Protein product: CATSWGGGEQYF.

This clone came up a few times. This chain connects TRBV4-2 to TRBJ2-1; D call uncertain. Germline CDR1 and CDR2: LGHNA and YNFKEQ. The CDR3 loop spans 16 amino acids. V was pared by 2 bases and J by 0 bases, with 11 bases between. The CDR3, as DNA: TGTGCCAGCAGCCAATCCCTCACTAACTCCTACAATGAGCAGTTCTTC. Encoded protein: CASSQSLTNSYNEQFF.